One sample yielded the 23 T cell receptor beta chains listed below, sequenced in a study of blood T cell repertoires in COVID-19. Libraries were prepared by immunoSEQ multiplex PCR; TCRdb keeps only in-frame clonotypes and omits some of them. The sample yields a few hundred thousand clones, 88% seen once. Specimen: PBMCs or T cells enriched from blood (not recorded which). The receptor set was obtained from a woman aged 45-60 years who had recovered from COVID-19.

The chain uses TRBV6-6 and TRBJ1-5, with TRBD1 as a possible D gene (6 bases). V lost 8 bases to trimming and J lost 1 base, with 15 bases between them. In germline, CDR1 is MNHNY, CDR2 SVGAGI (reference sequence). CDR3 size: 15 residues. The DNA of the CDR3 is TGTGCCAGCGGGTTGGGGGGGGGCAGCAATCAGCCCCAGCATTTT. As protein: CASGLGGGSNQPQHF.

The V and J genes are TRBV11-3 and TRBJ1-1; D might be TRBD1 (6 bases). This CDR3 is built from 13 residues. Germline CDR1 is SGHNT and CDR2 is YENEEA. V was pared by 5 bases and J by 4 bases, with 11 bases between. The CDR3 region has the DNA TGTGCCAGCAGCATACAGGGTGGCACTGAAGCTTTCTTT. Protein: CASSIQGGTEAFF.

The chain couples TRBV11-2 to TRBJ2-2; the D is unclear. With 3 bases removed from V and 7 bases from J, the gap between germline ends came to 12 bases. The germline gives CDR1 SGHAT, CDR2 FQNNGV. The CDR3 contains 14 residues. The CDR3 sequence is CASSFRVGSGELFF. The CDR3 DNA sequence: TGTGCCAGCAGCTTTAGAGTGGGCAGCGGGGAGCTGTTTTTT.

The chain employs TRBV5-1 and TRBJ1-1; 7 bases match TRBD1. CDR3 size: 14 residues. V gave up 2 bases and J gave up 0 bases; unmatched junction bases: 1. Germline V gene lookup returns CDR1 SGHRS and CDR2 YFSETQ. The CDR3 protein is CASSLQGMNTEAFF. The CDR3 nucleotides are TGCGCCAGCAGCTTACAGGGGATGAACACTGAAGCTTTCTTT.

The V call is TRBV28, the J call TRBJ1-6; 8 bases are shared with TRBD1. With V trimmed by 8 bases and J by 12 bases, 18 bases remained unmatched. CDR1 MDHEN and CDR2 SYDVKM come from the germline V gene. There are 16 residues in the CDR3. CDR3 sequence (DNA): TGTGCCAGCGATCCAGGGGGCGCAGTTCTTAGCGGACCCCTCCACTTT. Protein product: CASDPGGAVLSGPLHF. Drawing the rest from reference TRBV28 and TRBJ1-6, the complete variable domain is DVKVTQSSRYLVKRTGEKVFLECVQDMDHENMFWYRQDPGLGLRLIYFSYDVKMKEKGDIPEGYSVSREKKERFSLILESASTNQTSMYLCASDPGGAVLSGPLHFGNGTRLTVT.

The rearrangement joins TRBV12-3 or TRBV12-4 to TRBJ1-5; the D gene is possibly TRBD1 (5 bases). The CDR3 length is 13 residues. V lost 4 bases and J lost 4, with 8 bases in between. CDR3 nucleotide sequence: TGTGCCAGCAGTTCCAGGGCGAATCAGCCCCAGCATTTT. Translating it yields CASSSRANQPQHF.

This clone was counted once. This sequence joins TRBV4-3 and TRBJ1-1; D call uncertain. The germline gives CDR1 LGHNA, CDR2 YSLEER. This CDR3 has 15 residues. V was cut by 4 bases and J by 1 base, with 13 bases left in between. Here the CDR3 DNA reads TGCGCCAGCAGCCCCTTCTGGCCTCCGAACACTGAAGCTTTCTTT. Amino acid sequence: CASSPFWPPNTEAFF.

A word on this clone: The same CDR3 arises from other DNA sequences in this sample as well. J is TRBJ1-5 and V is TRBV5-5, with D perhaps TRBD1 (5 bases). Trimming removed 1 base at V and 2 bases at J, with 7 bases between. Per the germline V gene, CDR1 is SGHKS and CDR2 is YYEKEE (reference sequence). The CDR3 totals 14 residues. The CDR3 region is CASSLQGGNQPQHF. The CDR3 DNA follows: TGTGCCAGCAGCTTGCAAGGGGGCAATCAGCCCCAGCATTTT.

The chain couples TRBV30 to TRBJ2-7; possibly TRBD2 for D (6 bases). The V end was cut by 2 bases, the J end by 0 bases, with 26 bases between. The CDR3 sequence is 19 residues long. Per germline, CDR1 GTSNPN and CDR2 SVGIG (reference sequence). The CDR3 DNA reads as TGTGCCTGGAGTCTTCCAATAGAGGGAGGTGGGTCTAACTCCTACGAGCAGTACTTC. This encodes CAWSLPIEGGGSNSYEQYF.

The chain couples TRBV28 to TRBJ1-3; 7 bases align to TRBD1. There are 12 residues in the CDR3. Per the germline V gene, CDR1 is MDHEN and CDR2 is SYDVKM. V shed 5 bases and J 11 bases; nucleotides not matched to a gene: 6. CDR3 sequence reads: CASSAGQPAIYF. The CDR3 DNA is TGTGCCAGCAGTGCGGGACAGCCTGCCATATATTTT.

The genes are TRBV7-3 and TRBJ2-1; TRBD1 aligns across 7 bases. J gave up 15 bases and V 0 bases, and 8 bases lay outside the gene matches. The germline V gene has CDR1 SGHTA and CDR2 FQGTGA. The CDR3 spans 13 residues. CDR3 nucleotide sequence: TGTGCCAGCAGCTTAACCGCCCGGGACAGCCCGTTCTTC. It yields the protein CASSLTARDSPFF. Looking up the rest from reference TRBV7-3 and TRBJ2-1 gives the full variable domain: GAGVSQTPSNKVTEKGKYVELRCDPISGHTALYWYRQSLGQGPEFLIYFQGTGAADDSGLPNDRFFAVRPEGSVSTLKIQRTERGDSAVYLCASSLTARDSPFFGPGTRLTVL.

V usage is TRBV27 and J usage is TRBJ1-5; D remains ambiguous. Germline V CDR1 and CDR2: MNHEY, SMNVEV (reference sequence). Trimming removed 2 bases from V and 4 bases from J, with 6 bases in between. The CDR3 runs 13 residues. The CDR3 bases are TGTGCCAGCAGTTTAGTGGAGAATCAGCCCCAGCATTTT. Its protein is CASSLVENQPQHF.

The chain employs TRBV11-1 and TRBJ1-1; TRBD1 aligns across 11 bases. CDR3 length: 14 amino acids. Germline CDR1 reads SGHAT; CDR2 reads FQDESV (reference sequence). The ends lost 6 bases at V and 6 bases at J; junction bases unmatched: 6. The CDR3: CASSMDRGLPEAFF. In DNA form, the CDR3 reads TGTGCCAGCAGTATGGACAGGGGGCTACCTGAAGCTTTCTTT. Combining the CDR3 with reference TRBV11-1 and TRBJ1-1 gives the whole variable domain EAEVAQSPRYKITEKSQAVAFWCDPISGHATLYWYRQILGQGPELLVQFQDESVVDDSQLPKDRFSAERLKGVDSTLKIQPAELGDSAMYLCASSMDRGLPEAFFGQGTRLTVV.

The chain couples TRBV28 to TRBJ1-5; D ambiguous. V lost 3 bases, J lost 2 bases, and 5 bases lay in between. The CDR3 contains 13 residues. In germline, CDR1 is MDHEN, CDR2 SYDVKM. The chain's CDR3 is CASSFEGNQPQHF. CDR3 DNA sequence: TGTGCCAGCAGTTTCGAGGGCAATCAGCCCCAGCATTTT.

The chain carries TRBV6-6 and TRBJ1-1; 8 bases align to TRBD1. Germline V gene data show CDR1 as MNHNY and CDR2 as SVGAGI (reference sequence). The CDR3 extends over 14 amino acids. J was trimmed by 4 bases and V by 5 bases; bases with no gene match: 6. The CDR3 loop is CASSKGQGSTEAFF. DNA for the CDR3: TGTGCCAGCAGTAAAGGACAGGGATCCACTGAAGCTTTCTTT.

The CDR3 reads CASSPKGLIQETQYF. The CDR3, as DNA: TGTGCCAGCAGCCCCAAAGGACTGATCCAAGAGACCCAGTACTTC. V is TRBV5-6 and J is TRBJ2-5, with a weak D call TRBD2 (5 bases). Germline lookup yields CDR1 SGHDT and CDR2 YYEEEE. V lost 4 bases and J lost 1, with 14 bases in between. The CDR3 length is 15 residues.

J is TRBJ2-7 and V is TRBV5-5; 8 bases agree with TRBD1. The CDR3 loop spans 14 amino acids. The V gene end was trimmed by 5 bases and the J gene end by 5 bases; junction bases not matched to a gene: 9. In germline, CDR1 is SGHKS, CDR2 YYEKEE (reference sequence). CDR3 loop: CASSSSGGRNEQYF. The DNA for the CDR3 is TGTGCCAGCAGTTCCTCAGGGGGCAGGAACGAGCAGTACTTC. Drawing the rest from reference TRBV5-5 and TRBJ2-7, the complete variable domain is DAGVTQSPTHLIKTRGQQVTLRCSPISGHKSVSWYQQVLGQGPQFIFQYYEKEERGRGNFPDRFSARQFPNYSSELNVNALLLGDSALYLCASSSSGGRNEQYFGPGTRLTVT.

The CDR3 nucleotides read TGCGCCAGCAGCTTGGCACAGGGGAGATACAATGAGCAGTTCTTC. Translating gives CASSLAQGRYNEQFF. The chain couples TRBV5-1 to TRBJ2-1, with TRBD1 matching 7 bases. The trim removed 0 bases at V and 4 bases at J, leaving 4 bases unmatched. The CDR3 consists of 15 residues. CDR1 and CDR2 from the germline V gene are SGHRS and YFSETQ.

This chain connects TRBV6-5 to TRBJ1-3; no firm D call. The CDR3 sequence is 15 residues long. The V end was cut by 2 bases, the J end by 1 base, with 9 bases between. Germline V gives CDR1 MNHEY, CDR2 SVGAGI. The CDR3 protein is CASSYTAGSGNTIYF. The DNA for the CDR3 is TGTGCCAGCAGTTACACTGCGGGATCTGGAAACACCATATATTTT.

Here the CDR3 DNA reads TGCAGCGGTGGGGACTTCTCCTACGAGCAGTACTTC. It translates to CSGGDFSYEQYF. The chain carries TRBV29-1 and TRBJ2-7; D might be TRBD2 (6 bases). CDR3 length: 12 amino acids. V was clipped by 7 bases and J by 0 bases, with 10 bases between them. Germline V gene sequence: CDR1 SQVTM, CDR2 ANQGSEA.

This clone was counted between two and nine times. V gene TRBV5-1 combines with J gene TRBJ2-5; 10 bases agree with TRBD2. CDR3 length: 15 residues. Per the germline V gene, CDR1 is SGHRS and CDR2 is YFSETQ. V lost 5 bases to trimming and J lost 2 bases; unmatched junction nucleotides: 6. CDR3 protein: CASSYGTSDQETQYF. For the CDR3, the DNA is TGCGCCAGCAGTTACGGGACTAGCGATCAAGAGACCCAGTACTTC.

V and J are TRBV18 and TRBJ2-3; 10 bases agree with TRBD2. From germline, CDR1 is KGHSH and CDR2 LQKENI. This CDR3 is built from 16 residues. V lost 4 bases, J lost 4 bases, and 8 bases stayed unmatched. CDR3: CASSLSVAGGPDTQYF. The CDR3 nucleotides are TGTGCCAGCTCACTGTCTGTAGCGGGAGGTCCAGATACGCAGTATTTT.

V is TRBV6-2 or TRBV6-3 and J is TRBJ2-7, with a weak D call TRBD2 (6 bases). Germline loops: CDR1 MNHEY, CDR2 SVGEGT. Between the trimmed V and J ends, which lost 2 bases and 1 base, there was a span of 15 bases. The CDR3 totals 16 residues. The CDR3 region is CASSYLLPGESYEQYF. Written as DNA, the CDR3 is TGTGCCAGCAGTTACCTCCTTCCGGGAGAGTCCTACGAGCAGTACTTC.